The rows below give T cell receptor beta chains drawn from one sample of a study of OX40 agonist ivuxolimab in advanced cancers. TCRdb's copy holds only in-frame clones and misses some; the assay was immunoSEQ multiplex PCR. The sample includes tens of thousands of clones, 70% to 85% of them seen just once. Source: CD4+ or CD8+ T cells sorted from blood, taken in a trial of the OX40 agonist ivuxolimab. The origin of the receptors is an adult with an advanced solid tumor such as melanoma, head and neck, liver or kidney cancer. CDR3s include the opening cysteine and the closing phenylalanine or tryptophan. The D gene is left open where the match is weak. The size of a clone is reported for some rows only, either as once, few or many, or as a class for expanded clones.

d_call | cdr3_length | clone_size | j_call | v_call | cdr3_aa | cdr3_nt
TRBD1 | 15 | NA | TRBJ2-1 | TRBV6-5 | CASRPGTGGGNEQFF | TGTGCCAGCAGGCCCGGGACAGGGGGTGGCAATGAGCAGTTCTTC
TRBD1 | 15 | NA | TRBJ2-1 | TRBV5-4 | CASGTGSSSYNEQFF | TGTGCCTCCGGGACAGGGTCGAGCTCCTACAATGAGCAGTTCTTC
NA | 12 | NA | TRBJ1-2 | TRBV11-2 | CASSMEGDGYTF | TGTGCCAGCAGCATGGAGGGGGATGGCTACACCTTC
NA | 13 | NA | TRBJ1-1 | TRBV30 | CAWSVGQTTEAFF | TGTGCCTGGAGTGTCGGCCAGACCACTGAAGCTTTCTTT
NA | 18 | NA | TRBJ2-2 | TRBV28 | CASSSPARVSRRTGELFF | TGTGCCAGCAGTTCCCCGGCCAGGGTCTCCCGTCGGACCGGGGAGCTGTTTTTT
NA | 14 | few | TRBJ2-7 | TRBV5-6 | CASSPGLGSYEQYF | TGTGCCAGCAGCCCCGGACTCGGCTCCTACGAGCAGTACTTC
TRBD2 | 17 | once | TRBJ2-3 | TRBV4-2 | CASSQGPTSGGADTQYF | TGTGCCAGCAGCCAAGGACCCACTAGCGGGGGGGCAGATACGCAGTATTTT
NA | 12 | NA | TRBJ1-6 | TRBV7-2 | CASSPTNSPLHF | TGTGCCAGCAGCCCTACTAATTCACCCCTCCACTTT
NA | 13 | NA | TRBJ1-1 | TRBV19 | CASSIGGVTEAFF | TGTGCCAGTAGTATCGGCGGGGTCACTGAAGCTTTCTTT
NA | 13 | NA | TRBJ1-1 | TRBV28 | CASSPYGYTEAFF | TGTGCCAGCAGTCCATATGGGTACACTGAAGCTTTCTTT
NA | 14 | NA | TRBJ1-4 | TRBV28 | CASSLGGGTRKLFF | TGTGCCAGCAGTTTAGGCGGGGGTACTAGGAAACTGTTTTTT
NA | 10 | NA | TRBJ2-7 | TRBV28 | CASSHLEQYF | TGTGCCAGCAGCCACCTCGAGCAGTACTTC
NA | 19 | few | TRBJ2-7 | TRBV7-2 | CASSLASGSGRVGRREQYF | TGTGCCAGCAGCTTAGCGAGTGGGTCGGGCAGGGTCGGTCGACGCGAGCAGTACTTC
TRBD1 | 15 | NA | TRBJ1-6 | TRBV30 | CAWRILDRGVSPLHF | TGTGCCTGGAGAATTTTGGACAGGGGTGTCTCACCCCTCCACTTT
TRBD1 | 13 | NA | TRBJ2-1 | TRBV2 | CASTRTGIGEQFF | TGTGCCAGCACCAGGACAGGGATCGGTGAGCAGTTCTTC
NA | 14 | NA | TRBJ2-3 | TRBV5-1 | CASSSGTITDTQYF | TGCGCCAGCAGCTCAGGTACGATCACAGATACGCAGTATTTT
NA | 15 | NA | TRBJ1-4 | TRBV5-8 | CASSSQDSGNEKLFF | TGTGCCAGCAGCTCCCAGGACAGTGGTAATGAAAAACTGTTTTTT
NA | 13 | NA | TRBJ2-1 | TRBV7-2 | CASSLAEDDEQFF | TGTGCCAGCAGCTTAGCAGAGGACGATGAGCAGTTCTTC
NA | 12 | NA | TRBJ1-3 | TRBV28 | CASVGSGNTIYF | TGTGCCAGCGTAGGTTCTGGAAACACCATATATTTT
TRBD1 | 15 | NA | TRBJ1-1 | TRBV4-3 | CASSQIGTGLDEAFF | TGCGCCAGCAGCCAGATCGGGACAGGGTTAGATGAAGCTTTCTTT
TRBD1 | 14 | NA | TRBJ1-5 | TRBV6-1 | CASSGTGQGQPQHF | TGTGCCAGCAGTGGCACGGGACAGGGTCAGCCCCAGCATTTT
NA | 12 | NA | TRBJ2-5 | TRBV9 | CASSADGGAQYF | TGTGCCAGCAGCGCAGACGGGGGCGCCCAGTACTTC
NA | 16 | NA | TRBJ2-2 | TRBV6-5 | CASSYLDSKRAGELFF | TGTGCCAGCAGTTACTTGGACTCTAAACGGGCCGGGGAGCTGTTTTTT
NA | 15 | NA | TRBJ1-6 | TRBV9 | CASSVRGLDNSPLHF | TGTGCCAGCAGCGTCCGGGGACTCGATAATTCACCCCTCCACTTT
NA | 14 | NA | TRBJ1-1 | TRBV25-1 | CASSEFRGLTEAFF | TGTGCCAGCAGTGAATTTCGGGGGCTGACTGAAGCTTTCTTT
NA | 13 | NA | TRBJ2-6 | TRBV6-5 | CASQSSGANVLTF | TGTGCCAGCCAGAGCTCTGGGGCCAACGTCCTGACTTTC
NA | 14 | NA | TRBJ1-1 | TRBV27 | CASAWGQANTEAFF | TGTGCCAGCGCCTGGGGGCAGGCAAACACTGAAGCTTTCTTT
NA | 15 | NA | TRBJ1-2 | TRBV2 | CASSAGGSTGNGYTF | TGTGCCAGCAGTGCCGGGGGCTCTACGGGTAATGGCTACACCTTC
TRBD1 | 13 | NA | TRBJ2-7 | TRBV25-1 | CASKGTGAYEQYF | TGTGCCAGCAAGGGGACAGGGGCCTACGAGCAGTACTTC
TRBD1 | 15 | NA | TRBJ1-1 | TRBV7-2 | CASSLGTGMNTEAFF | TGTGCCAGCAGCTTAGGGACAGGGATGAACACTGAAGCTTTCTTT
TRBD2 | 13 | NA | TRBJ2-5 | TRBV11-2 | CASGTSYEETQYF | TGTGCCAGCGGGACTAGCTACGAAGAGACCCAGTACTTC
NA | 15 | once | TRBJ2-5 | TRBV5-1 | CASSPQQGRGETQYF | TGCGCCAGCAGCCCCCAACAGGGAAGGGGAGAGACCCAGTACTTC
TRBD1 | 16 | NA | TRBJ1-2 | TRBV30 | CAWTKPGTGGAGGYTF | TGTGCCTGGACCAAACCCGGGACAGGGGGCGCCGGGGGCTACACCTTC
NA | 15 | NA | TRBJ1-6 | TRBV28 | CASSLWGSYNSPLHF | TGTGCCAGCAGTTTATGGGGCTCCTATAATTCACCCCTCCACTTT
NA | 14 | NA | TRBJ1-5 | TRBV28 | CASNAPGKSQPQHF | TGTGCCAGCAACGCTCCAGGGAAGAGTCAGCCCCAGCATTTT
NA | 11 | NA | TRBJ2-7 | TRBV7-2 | CASGLGGEQYF | TGTGCCAGCGGCCTGGGGGGAGAGCAGTACTTC
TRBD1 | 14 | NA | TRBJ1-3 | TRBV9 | CASSARQGTDTIYF | TGTGCCAGCAGCGCCCGACAGGGTACGGACACCATATATTTT
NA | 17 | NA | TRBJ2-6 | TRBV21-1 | CASSTCEADSGANVLTF | TGTGCCAGCAGCACTTGTGAGGCAGACTCTGGGGCCAACGTCCTGACTTTC